These 6 T cell receptor beta chains came from one sample sequenced in a study of T cells after posttransplantation cyclophosphamide. This table comes from immunoSEQ multiplex PCR, and its TCRdb copy is limited to in-frame clones, with some not included. The sample is made up of 35,000 to 55,000 clones, none counted only once. The sequenced sample was PBMCs. These receptors originate from a man aged 40-55 years in good health, CMV-negative, and a related stem cell transplant donor.

This clone was seen ten or more times. This rearrangement joins TRBV10-3 to TRBJ1-5; D unclear. Germline CDR1 and CDR2: ENHRY and SYGVKD. Between the trimmed V and J ends, which lost 0 bases and 8 bases, there was a span of 17 bases. CDR3 length: 16 amino acids. CDR3 nucleotides: TGTGCCATCAGTGAGTCCCATGGGGAGCGTTTTGAGCCCCAGCATTTT. Translated, it gives CAISESHGERFEPQHF.

This clone occurred many times. The chain has TRBV14 and TRBJ2-1, with 7 bases lining up with TRBD1. CDR3 length equals 16 residues. Germline V gene data show CDR1 as SGHDN and CDR2 as FVKESK. Trimming removed 4 bases from V and 2 bases from J; junction bases left unmatched: 8. CDR3 region: CASSRNRGGAYNEQFF. CDR3 coding DNA: TGTGCCAGCAGCCGGAACAGGGGCGGCGCCTACAATGAGCAGTTCTTC.

The rearrangement uses TRBV7-2 and TRBJ2-2; the match to TRBD1 covers 9 bases. The CDR3 covers 15 residues. Germline V gene lookup returns CDR1 SGHTA and CDR2 FQGNSA. J gave up 4 bases and V 6 bases, and 6 bases lay outside the gene matches. DNA of the CDR3: TGTGCCAGCAGACCACAGGGGGCCGGCACCGGGGAGCTGTTTTTT. The encoded protein is CASRPQGAGTGELFF.

The V and J genes are TRBV13 and TRBJ2-3; 9 nucleotides match TRBD1. Unmatched junction bases numbered 1, after V lost 1 base and J lost 2 bases. Germline values: CDR1 PRHDT, CDR2 FYEKMQ (reference sequence). This CDR3 has 15 residues. The CDR3 here is CASSLEQGATDTQYF. As DNA, the CDR3 is TGTGCCAGCAGCTTAGAACAGGGGGCCACAGATACGCAGTATTTT.

This clone was counted at least ten times. The CDR3 DNA follows: TGTGCCAGCAGCTTAATTCTAGCGGATAGCACAGATACGCAGTATTTT. Its protein is CASSLILADSTDTQYF. This sequence joins TRBV7-2 and TRBJ2-3; 7 bases align to TRBD2. Germline loops: CDR1 SGHTA, CDR2 FQGNSA. V dropped 2 bases and J dropped 0; count of bases not matched to a gene: 5. The CDR3 consists of 16 residues.

This chain connects TRBV2 to TRBJ2-3; possibly TRBD2 for D (6 bases). Germline CDR1 SNHLY, CDR2 FYNNEI. Trimming cost V 6 bases and J 5 bases, with 24 bases left between them. This CDR3 is 17 amino acids long. In DNA form, the CDR3 reads TGTGCCAGCAGGGAACTCCGACTAGTAGGCGCACAAGATACGCAGTATTTT. Protein sequence: CASRELRLVGAQDTQYF.